The clone carrying this T cell receptor beta chain was observed once. The source of the sample is a study of blood T cell repertoires in COVID-19. Turning to the study itself: The United States, Italy and Spain provided the acute and convalescent COVID-19 samples. PBMCs, B-cell-depleted T cells, or T cells provided the cDNA or gDNA that made up the material.

As handled by the study authors: Amplification of reference gene primers provided the estimated nucleated cell counts. The method was immunoSEQ multiplex PCR; TCRdb's version includes in-frame clones alone and lacks a portion of them. The V and J calls and clone size come from that table; D and trimming were worked out from the DNA. The top ten hold about 15% of the sample, which has under 65,000 clones, around nine tenths seen once. The V gene lost 7 bases and the J gene lost 1 base, with 10 bases spanning the gap. The CDR3 loop spans 13 amino acids. The sequenced sample was peripheral blood. The chain links TRBV12-3 or TRBV12-4 to TRBJ1-1; the D gene is possibly TRBD1 (5 bases). The TCR sequence derives from a man at least 80 years old with acute or convalescent COVID-19. The CDR3 sequence: CASTPGGNTEAFF. In nucleotides, the CDR3 is TGTGCCAGCACACCGGGGGGGAACACTGAAGCTTTCTTT.